Described below is a single T cell receptor (beta chain) sequence and its context. Antigen: not known. As to treatment: oral pan-JAK inhibitor, 5-10 mg twice daily. V was pared by 4 bases and J by 2 bases, with 3 bases between. CDR1 SEHNR and CDR2 FQNEAQ come from the germline V gene (reference sequence). This CDR3 region has 13 residues. The data derive from a study of CD8+ T cells in alopecia areata. Across the whole study: Treated patients took oral tofacitinib at 5 to 10 mg twice daily. Study-level results: Scalp clonality dropped significantly under tofacitinib, as did expanded CD8+ top-100 clones.

cDNA prepared by RNA extraction and subsequent reverse transcription served as the template for sequencing. Measured with immunoSEQ multiplex PCR; TCRdb has only the in-frame clones, and not every one. The sample has around 190,000 clones; 64% are singletons. This TCR came from a human donor with alopecia areata. Here the sequenced sample was CD4+ T cells sorted from blood, taken at week 4, from a patient treated with tofacitinib. The chain recombines TRBV7-9 with TRBJ1-6; D is unclear. CDR3 nucleotide sequence: TGTGCCAGCAGCTCCGCCTATAATTCACCCCTCCACTTT. Translated, it gives CASSSAYNSPLHF. Full variable domain (missing parts from reference TRBV7-9 and TRBJ1-6): DTGVSQNPRHKITKRGQNVTFRCDPISEHNRLYWYRQTLGQGPEFLTYFQNEAQLEKSRLLSDRFSAERPKGSFSTLEIQRTEQGDSAMYLCASSSAYNSPLHFGNGTRLTVT.